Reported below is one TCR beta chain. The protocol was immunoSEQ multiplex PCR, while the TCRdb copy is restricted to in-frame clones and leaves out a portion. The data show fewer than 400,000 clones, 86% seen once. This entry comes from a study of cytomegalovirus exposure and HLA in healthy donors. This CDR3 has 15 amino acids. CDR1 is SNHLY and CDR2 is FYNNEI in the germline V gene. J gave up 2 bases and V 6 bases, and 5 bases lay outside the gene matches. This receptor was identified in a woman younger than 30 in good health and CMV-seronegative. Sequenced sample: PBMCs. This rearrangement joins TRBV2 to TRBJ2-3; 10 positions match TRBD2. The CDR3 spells CASSRLAGPTDTQYF. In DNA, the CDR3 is TGTGCCAGCAGCCGACTAGCGGGCCCCACAGATACGCAGTATTTT.